The 25 T cell receptor beta chains given below trace back to one sample, sequenced in a study of blood T cell repertoires in COVID-19. Libraries were prepared by immunoSEQ multiplex PCR; TCRdb keeps only in-frame clonotypes and omits some of them. The data show approximately 190,000 clones, with roughly four fifths seen just once and 6% to 7% held by the top ten. Sequenced material: peripheral blood. All receptors derive from a woman aged 40 to 49 with acute or convalescent COVID-19.

The rearrangement joins TRBV7-9 to TRBJ2-1, with 10 bases that match TRBD2. Germline V gives CDR1 SEHNR, CDR2 FQNEAQ (reference sequence). The CDR3 runs to 15 residues. V dropped 5 bases and J dropped 4; count of bases not matched to a gene: 5. In DNA form, the CDR3 reads TGTGCCAGCAGCCGAACTAGCGGGGAATACAATGAGCAGTTCTTC. Translation gives CASSRTSGEYNEQFF. Drawing the rest from reference TRBV7-9 and TRBJ2-1, the complete variable domain is DTGVSQNPRHKITKRGQNVTFRCDPISEHNRLYWYRQTLGQGPEFLTYFQNEAQLEKSRLLSDRFSAERPKGSFSTLEIQRTEQGDSAMYLCASSRTSGEYNEQFFGPGTRLTVL.

This clone was detected a few times. The genes are TRBV5-1 and TRBJ2-1, with 10 bases that match TRBD2. CDR3 length: 14 residues. J gave up 8 bases and V 5 bases, and 7 bases lay outside the gene matches. Germline V gene sequence: CDR1 SGHRS, CDR2 YFSETQ. This CDR3 is CASRTLAGEYEQFF. In nucleotides, the CDR3 is TGCGCCAGCAGAACTCTAGCGGGAGAATATGAGCAGTTCTTC.

The chain combines TRBV7-9 with TRBJ1-3, with 7 positions matching TRBD1. The germline CDR1 and CDR2 sequences are SEHNR and FQNEAQ (reference sequence). Trimming cost V 0 bases and J 1 base; bases outside gene matches: 12. The CDR3 runs 19 residues. DNA for the CDR3: TGTGCCAGCAGCTTAGCGCTTGACCCACAGGGGAGGTCTGGAAACACCATATATTTT. Residues: CASSLALDPQGRSGNTIYF.

The rearrangement uses TRBV5-1 and TRBJ1-4; no reliable D call. This CDR3 region has 14 residues. Trimming pared 0 bases from V and 5 bases from J, leaving 8 bases between. Germline-derived CDR1 and CDR2 are SGHRS and YFSETQ. CDR3 protein: CASSLGGQNEKLFF. DNA for the CDR3: TGCGCCAGCAGCTTGGGTGGCCAGAATGAAAAACTGTTTTTT.

The J gene is TRBJ1-3, the V gene TRBV3-1 (or the pseudogene TRBV3-2); 10 nucleotides line up with TRBD1. V lost 4 bases to trimming and J lost 2 bases; unmatched junction nucleotides: 5. This CDR3 has 16 amino acids. Germline V gives CDR1 LGHDT, CDR2 YNNKEL (reference sequence). DNA of the CDR3: TGTGCCAGCAGCCGACAGGGGGCGAAACCTGGAAACACCATATATTTT. It codes for CASSRQGAKPGNTIYF.

The chain carries TRBV11-3 and TRBJ2-1, with 7 bases aligning to TRBD2. The CDR3 sequence is 14 residues long. Unmatched junction bases numbered 11, after V lost 8 bases and J lost 7 bases. Germline CDR1 and CDR2: SGHNT and YENEEA. The CDR3 sequence: CASSYGGGLNEQFF. The CDR3 DNA follows: TGTGCCAGCTCCTATGGGGGGGGGTTAAATGAGCAGTTCTTC.

This chain connects TRBV14 to TRBJ2-3; D gene unclear. CDR1 is SGHDN and CDR2 is FVKESK in the germline V gene. The CDR3 is 15 amino acids. Trimming took off 1 base at V and 7 bases at J, with 15 bases between the two ends. This CDR3 is CASSQGLGGGYTQYF. The DNA of the CDR3 is TGTGCCAGCAGCCAAGGTTTGGGTGGCGGTTATACGCAGTATTTT.

There are a few counts of this clone. V usage is TRBV29-1 and J usage is TRBJ2-7, with D hard to call. Germline V gene lookup returns CDR1 SQVTM and CDR2 ANQGSEA. The ends were cut back, 3 bases at V and 2 bases at J, with 14 bases in the middle. The length of the CDR3 is 14 residues. The CDR3 coding sequence is TGCAGCGTTGATGTTCAGGATAGACCCTACGAGCAGTACTTC. Protein sequence: CSVDVQDRPYEQYF.

This clone was seen just once. This sequence joins TRBV7-8 and TRBJ2-5, with a weak D call TRBD1 (7 bases). The CDR3 extends over 15 amino acids. Trimming shortened V by 4 bases and J by 2 bases, and 14 bases separated the two germline ends. The germline CDR1 and CDR2 sequences are SGHVS and FQNEAQ. CDR3 region: CASSSTEGAQETQYF. CDR3 DNA: TGTGCCAGCAGCTCCACGGAGGGGGCGCAAGAGACCCAGTACTTC.

The chain uses TRBV27 and TRBJ2-7, with TRBD2 identical over 10 bases. Germline V gene sequence: CDR1 MNHEY, CDR2 SMNVEV (reference sequence). CDR3 length: 14 residues. Trimming cost V 6 bases and J 0 bases; bases outside gene matches: 2. The CDR3 is CASSRTSGSYEQYF. CDR3 DNA sequence: TGTGCCAGCAGCCGGACTAGCGGCTCCTACGAGCAGTACTTC.

The rearrangement joins TRBV27 to TRBJ1-5, with 8 bases aligning to TRBD1. CDR1 and CDR2 (germline): MNHEY, SMNVEV (reference sequence). V shed 5 bases and J 2 bases; nucleotides not matched to a gene: 2. This CDR3 has 14 residues. CDR3 coding DNA: TGTGCCAGCAGTACGGGACAGGGCAATCAGCCCCAGCATTTT. Protein: CASSTGQGNQPQHF.

This clone was counted ten times or more. The gene calls are TRBV2 and TRBJ1-5; weak D call: TRBD1 (5 bases). The germline V and J ends were trimmed by 4 bases and 1 base, with 17 bases remaining between them. CDR1 and CDR2 (germline): SNHLY, FYNNEI. This CDR3 has 17 residues. The CDR3, as DNA: TGTGCCAGCAGTGTCGCTATGGGGGGGAGCAGCAATCAGCCCCAGCATTTT. Translation gives CASSVAMGGSSNQPQHF.

The V and J genes are TRBV12-3 or TRBV12-4 and TRBJ1-6; D perhaps matches TRBD1 (5 bases). This CDR3 is 13 amino acids long. The germline V and J ends were trimmed by 7 bases and 8 bases, with 12 bases remaining between them. CDR3 bases: TGTGCCAGCAAGGAACAGGCTGATTCACCCCTCCACTTT. Its translation: CASKEQADSPLHF.

The chain couples TRBV24-1 to TRBJ2-3; 11 nucleotides line up with TRBD1. V shed 5 bases and J 6 bases; nucleotides not matched to a gene: 6. The CDR3 spans 15 residues. Germline V gene data show CDR1 as KGHDR and CDR2 as SFDVKD. The CDR3 region is CATSVGTGGSDTQYF. CDR3 nucleotides: TGTGCCACCAGTGTGGGGACAGGGGGTTCGGATACGCAGTATTTT.

The chain uses TRBV28 and TRBJ2-3; maybe TRBD1 (5 bases). The CDR3 is 14 residues long. Germline V CDR1 and CDR2: MDHEN, SYDVKM. The V gene lost 10 bases and the J gene lost 6 bases, with 20 bases spanning the gap. As DNA, the CDR3 is TGTGCCACCGAACAGGCTGGCGCTGACGATACGCAGTATTTT. It encodes CATEQAGADDTQYF.

J is TRBJ2-3 and V is TRBV30; D possibly corresponds to TRBD2 (6 bases). The CDR3 is 12 amino acids. The germline V gene has CDR1 GTSNPN and CDR2 SVGIG (reference sequence). Trimming took 3 bases from V and 6 from J, leaving 10 bases between them. CDR3 DNA: TGTGCCTGGAGACGGGAGACCGATACGCAGTATTTT. This sequence encodes CAWRRETDTQYF.

This chain connects TRBV7-9 to TRBJ1-5; perhaps TRBD1 as D (6 bases). Germline V gene sequence: CDR1 SEHNR, CDR2 FQNEAQ (reference sequence). Trimming took 0 bases from V and 2 from J, leaving 14 bases between them. The CDR3 consists of 17 residues. DNA for the CDR3: TGTGCCAGCAGCTTAGCGGGGGCCGGCGGACGCAATCAGCCCCAGCATTTT. Translation gives CASSLAGAGGRNQPQHF.

The chain is built from TRBV9 and TRBJ1-2, with unresolved D. There are 12 residues in the CDR3. CDR1 and CDR2 from the germline V gene are SGDLS and YYNGEE. The germline V and J ends were trimmed by 0 bases and 5 bases, with 5 bases remaining between them. The CDR3 DNA reads TGTGCCAGCAGCGTAGACGGGTATGGCTACACCTTC. As protein: CASSVDGYGYTF.

In its sample, this clone was seen once. The chain uses TRBV5-1 and TRBJ2-5; D might be TRBD2 (5 bases). CDR1 and CDR2 (germline): SGHRS, YFSETQ. The CDR3 length is 13 residues. V gave up 2 bases and J gave up 5 bases, with 10 bases separating them. CDR3 nucleotides: TGCGCCAGCAGCTTCGGGGTGGGGGAGACCCAGTACTTC. As protein: CASSFGVGETQYF.

The chain recombines TRBV28 with TRBJ1-5; TRBD1 matches at 10 bases. CDR1 is MDHEN, CDR2 SYDVKM, per germline. This CDR3 has 17 residues. J gave up 0 bases and V 5 bases, and 7 bases lay outside the gene matches. CDR3 DNA sequence: TGTGCCAGCAGTGGGACAGGGGCACAAAATAGCAATCAGCCCCAGCATTTT. Its protein product is CASSGTGAQNSNQPQHF.

This clone has only one observation. The rearrangement uses TRBV3-1 (or the pseudogene TRBV3-2) and TRBJ2-2, with no clear D. Between the trimmed V and J ends, which lost 1 base and 0 bases, there was a span of 9 bases. This CDR3 is 16 amino acids long. The germline gives CDR1 LGHDT, CDR2 YNNKEL (reference sequence). As DNA, the CDR3 is TGTGCCAGCAGCCAAGGTCATAGCCCGAACACCGGGGAGCTGTTTTTT. Encoded protein: CASSQGHSPNTGELFF.

This chain uses TRBV15 with TRBJ2-7; TRBD2 matches 9 bases. The CDR3 contains 15 residues. Unmatched junction bases numbered 11, after V lost 5 bases and J lost 6 bases. Per the germline V gene, CDR1 is LNHNV and CDR2 is YYDKDF (reference sequence). CDR3 sequence: CATSPQRGVRGEQYF. The CDR3 DNA reads as TGTGCCACCAGCCCCCAGCGGGGGGTTCGAGGCGAGCAGTACTTC.

This clone was seen a single time. The gene calls are TRBV7-3 and TRBJ2-3; weak D call: TRBD2 (7 bases). CDR3 size: 17 residues. Trimming cost V 0 bases and J 1 base, with 14 bases left between them. Germline lookup yields CDR1 SGHTA and CDR2 FQGTGA. The CDR3 DNA follows: TGTGCCAGCAGCTTAACCGGGGAGGGGGAGGGCACAGATACGCAGTATTTT. This encodes CASSLTGEGEGTDTQYF.

The rearrangement links TRBV7-8 to TRBJ1-5; 9 bases match TRBD1. In germline, CDR1 is SGHVS, CDR2 FQNEAQ. With V trimmed by 5 bases and J by 3 bases, 11 bases remained unmatched. This CDR3 is built from 17 residues. DNA for the CDR3: TGTGCCAGCAGCCTAACGGTACGGACAGGGGCCAATCAGCCCCAGCATTTT. Amino acids: CASSLTVRTGANQPQHF.

The chain couples TRBV27 to TRBJ1-5; 7 positions agree with TRBD1. The germline V gene has CDR1 MNHEY and CDR2 SMNVEV (reference sequence). CDR3 length: 14 residues. Unmatched junction bases numbered 4, after V lost 2 bases and J lost 6 bases. The CDR3 sequence: CASSLRQGSQPQHF. CDR3 bases: TGTGCCAGCAGTTTACGACAGGGTTCTCAGCCCCAGCATTTT.